The 28 T cell receptor beta chains presented below share a single source sample, sequenced in a study of regulatory T cells in long-lasting Graves disease. Time point denoted: newly diagnosed GD, antithyroid drugs for less than 3 months. From PBMCs, RNA was extracted and then used to make the TCR library. Assembly of TCR beta libraries relied on iRepertoire HTBI primers together with Arm-PCR of CDR3 regions. TCRdb processed the multiplex PCR reads anew with MiXCR; each CDR3 protein has one entry. The sample carries about 240,000 distinct CDR3 sequences, 20% to 25% recorded once. Sequenced here: peripheral blood mononuclear cells (PBMCs), sampled at new diagnosis, from a patient treated with antithyroid drugs. These receptors were obtained from a female donor with Graves disease.

In regard to this clonotype: This likely traces to a read error, being one base from a far larger clone. The chain links TRBV2 to TRBJ1-4; tentative D call: TRBD1 (6 bases). The CDR3 covers 16 residues. Trimming took 6 bases from V and 3 from J, leaving 17 bases between them. The germline V gene encodes CDR1 SNHLY and CDR2 FYNNEI. CDR3 residues: CASSHFPGAANEKLFF. The CDR3 DNA reads as TGTGCCAGCAGCCATTTCCCAGGGGCAGCTAATGAAAAACTGTTTTTT.

This clonotype appeared many times. This chain joins TRBV20-1 and TRBJ1-2, with D tentatively TRBD1 (5 bases). There are 14 residues in the CDR3. Germline V gene data show CDR1 as DFQATT and CDR2 as SNEGSKA (reference sequence). Written as DNA, the CDR3 is TGCAGCCCTGGGAGTTCCGGGACCAACTATGGCTACACCTTC. Its protein product is CSPGSSGTNYGYTF.

This clonotype was seen repeatedly, ten times or more. The chain couples TRBV7-9 to TRBJ1-2; D not certain. Germline CDR1 and CDR2: SEHNR and FQNEAQ (reference sequence). Between the trimmed V and J ends, which lost 5 bases and 2 bases, there was a span of 9 bases. The CDR3 contains 13 residues. The CDR3 protein is CASSDDGNYGYTF. As DNA, the CDR3 is TGTGCCAGCAGCGACGACGGAAACTATGGCTACACCTTC.

For this clonotype: This likely stems from a read error, as it lies one base from a far larger clone. This chain uses TRBV5-5 with TRBJ2-1; D may be TRBD1 or TRBD2 (5 bases each). Germline assignment: CDR1 SGHKS and CDR2 YYEKEE (reference sequence). The CDR3 is 16 residues long. The CDR3 bases are TGCGCCGGCAGCCAAGTCAAGGGGAGCTCCTACAATGAGCAGTTCTTC. Amino acid sequence: CAGSQVKGSSYNEQFF.

This clonotype has ten or more counts. In nucleotides, the CDR3 is TGCAGCTCAGGACCGCCGACTAGCTCCTACAATGAGCAGTTCTTC. Translated: CSSGPPTSSYNEQFF. The rearrangement links TRBV29-1 to TRBJ2-1; tentatively, D is TRBD2 (6 bases). The V and J ends lost 8 bases and 0 bases respectively, with 17 bases between them. The CDR3 has 15 residues. CDR1 and CDR2 (germline): SQVTM, ANQGSEA.

The rearrangement uses TRBV19 and TRBJ2-6; D not resolved. The V and J ends lost 7 bases and 0 bases respectively, with 10 bases between them. Looked up from germline, CDR1 is LNHDA and CDR2 is SQIVND (reference sequence). The length of the CDR3 is 15 residues. The CDR3 bases are TGTGCCAGTAAGGTCAGTAACTCTGGGGCCAACGTCCTGACTTTC. This gives the protein CASKVSNSGANVLTF.

The CDR3, as DNA: TGTGCCAGCAGCCCACGGAATGCTAACTATGGCTACACCTTC. Translation: CASSPRNANYGYTF. V usage is TRBV5-4 and J usage is TRBJ1-2, with D hard to call. The CDR3 covers 14 residues. Germline V gene lookup returns CDR1 SGHNT and CDR2 YYREEE (reference sequence). Trimming took 4 bases from V and 0 from J, leaving 10 bases between them.

This clonotype has a count of ten or more. The V call is TRBV12-3 or TRBV12-4, the J call TRBJ2-1; D not certain. The CDR3 is 14 amino acids. Trimming stripped 6 bases from V and 10 bases from J, with 19 bases between. In DNA, the CDR3 is TGTGCCAGCAGCCCCTTTGGGATCCCCGGGGAGCAGTTCTTC. It is translated as CASSPFGIPGEQFF.

This chain connects TRBV5-1 to TRBJ1-1, with D maybe TRBD1 (6 bases). Deletions cut 6 bases from V and 1 base from J, with 13 bases between. The CDR3 is made up of 14 amino acids. CDR1 is SGHRS, CDR2 YFSETQ, per germline. The CDR3: CASTKTGSNTEAFF. The DNA of the CDR3 is TGCGCCAGCACAAAAACAGGGTCGAACACTGAAGCTTTCTTT.

This clonotype was counted many times. For the CDR3, the DNA is TGTGCCAGCAGTGCGATGGGGACCTACAATGAGCAGTTCTTC. It is translated as CASSAMGTYNEQFF. The gene calls are TRBV7-2 and TRBJ2-1; D unresolved. This CDR3 has 14 residues. Germline V gene lookup returns CDR1 SGHTA and CDR2 FQGNSA. The V and J ends lost 6 bases and 2 bases respectively, with 11 bases between them.

The V and J genes are TRBV7-2 and TRBJ2-5; the match to TRBD1 covers 9 bases. The CDR3 totals 15 residues. V was pared by 6 bases and J by 1 base, with 6 bases of the junction left unmatched. Germline values: CDR1 SGHTA, CDR2 FQGNSA. In DNA form, the CDR3 reads TGTGCCAGCAGAAAGTCGGGACAGGGCCAAGAGACCCAGTACTTC. It yields the protein CASRKSGQGQETQYF.

In its sample, this clonotype was seen many times. The chain is built from TRBV12-3 or TRBV12-4 and TRBJ2-1; no definite D call. The CDR3 is 16 amino acids. The V gene lost 0 bases and the J gene lost 3 bases, with 12 bases spanning the gap. Written as DNA, the CDR3 is TGTGCCAGCAGTTTAGCGCTGGTTGAATACTACAATGAGCAGTTCTTC. This encodes CASSLALVEYYNEQFF.

This clonotype has ten or more counts. The CDR3 loop is CASSYSTGNEQFF. The CDR3 bases are TGTGCCAGCAGTTACTCGACAGGGAATGAGCAGTTCTTC. This chain joins TRBV6-2 or TRBV6-3 and TRBJ2-1, with TRBD1 matching over 7 bases. The CDR3 is 13 amino acids. V was clipped by 0 bases and J by 7 bases; unmatched bases: 0. CDR1 is MNHEY, CDR2 SVGEGT, per germline.

Comments on this clonotype: This probably arose from a read error, given a far larger clone one base away. The chain combines TRBV20-1 with TRBJ2-7; 10 bases map to TRBD2. J lost 7 bases, V lost 0 bases, and 9 bases had no gene match. CDR1 and CDR2 from the germline V gene are DFQATT and SNEGSKA (reference sequence). The CDR3 is 15 amino acids. In DNA form, the CDR3 reads TGCAGTGCTAGAGATCAACTAGCGGGGTACAATGAGCAGTACTTC. Protein: CSARDQLAGYNEQYF.

The CDR3: CASSTLSGAYNEQFF. In DNA form, the CDR3 reads TGTGCCAGTAGTACACTCAGCGGAGCCTACAATGAGCAGTTCTTC. This chain connects TRBV19 to TRBJ2-1, with a weak D call TRBD2 (5 bases). Germline V gives CDR1 LNHDA, CDR2 SQIVND (reference sequence). The CDR3 contains 15 residues. V lost 4 bases to trimming and J lost 2 bases, with 12 bases between them.

This clonotype was counted at least ten times. The genes are TRBV5-1 and TRBJ1-1, with 8 bases aligning to TRBD1. The CDR3 is 13 residues long. CDR1 is SGHRS, CDR2 YFSETQ, per germline. With V trimmed by 5 bases and J by 5 bases, 5 bases remained unmatched. DNA for the CDR3: TGCGCCAGCAGTCAGGGGGCCGGAACTGAAGCTTTCTTT. It specifies CASSQGAGTEAFF.

This clonotype was seen repeatedly, ten times or more. The chain is built from TRBV5-1 and TRBJ1-1; D gene uncertain. The ends were cut back, 1 base at V and 1 base at J, with 8 bases in the middle. CDR1 and CDR2 from the germline V gene are SGHRS and YFSETQ. This CDR3 is 14 amino acids long. Here the CDR3 reads CASSLWATNTEAFF. The CDR3 nucleotides are TGCGCCAGCAGCTTGTGGGCCACGAACACTGAAGCTTTCTTT. The entire variable domain, with the rest obtained from reference TRBV5-1 and TRBJ1-1, is as follows: KAGVTQTPRYLIKTRGQQVTLSCSPISGHRSVSWYQQTPGQGLQFLFEYFSETQRNKGNFPGRFSGRQFSNSRSEMNVSTLELGDSALYLCASSLWATNTEAFFGQGTRLTVV.

As to this clonotype: Since a much larger clone is just one base distant, this may be a read error. The CDR3 carries no conserved terminal phenylalanine or tryptophan, so it likely arises from a read error. The V gene is TRBV12-3 or TRBV12-4, the J gene TRBJ2-1, with TRBD1 as a possible D gene (5 bases). With the DNA end fitting TRBJ2-5 better, the J assignment may be wrong. The CDR3 is made up of 15 amino acids. As DNA, the CDR3 is TGTGCCAGCAGTTTAGCGCAGGGATTTCAAGAGACCCAGTACTCC. Its translation: CASSLAQGFQETQYS.

Worth noting for this clonotype: A read error may produce the germline difference seen at one junction end. V is TRBV7-3 and J is TRBJ2-5, with 10 bases matching TRBD2. The CDR3 loop spans 16 amino acids. Germline V lookup: CDR1 SGHTA, CDR2 FQGTGA. CDR3 bases: TGTGCCAGCAGCTCAAGGACTAGCGGATTACAAGAGACCCAGCACTTC. Translation gives CASSSRTSGLQETQHF.

At least ten counts were recorded for this clonotype. The J gene is TRBJ2-1, the V gene TRBV6-5, with TRBD2 matching 10 bases. The CDR3 totals 16 residues. V gave up 1 base and J gave up 9 bases; unmatched junction bases: 9. CDR1 MNHEY and CDR2 SVGAGI come from the germline V gene. The chain's CDR3 is CASSYLSASGSGEQFF. CDR3 in DNA: TGTGCCAGCAGTTACTTGTCGGCTAGCGGGAGCGGTGAGCAGTTCTTC.

This clonotype has ten or more counts. The rearrangement links TRBV28 to TRBJ2-5; TRBD2 agrees at 8 bases. Germline loops: CDR1 MDHEN, CDR2 SYDVKM. This CDR3 comprises 15 residues. V lost 8 bases, J lost 4 bases, and 12 bases stayed unmatched. CDR3 DNA sequence: TGTGCCAGCGATCGGTCGGCGGGAGGTGGAGAGACCCAGTACTTC. Its protein product is CASDRSAGGGETQYF.

This clonotype was observed many times. This sequence joins TRBV20-1 and TRBJ2-7; 11 nucleotides agree with TRBD2. Germline loops: CDR1 DFQATT, CDR2 SNEGSKA (reference sequence). This CDR3 contains 15 residues. Germline trimming cut 6 bases from V and 3 bases from J; bases unmatched to any gene: 10. In DNA, the CDR3 is TGCAGTGCCCCCAGAGGGGGGACTAGCGGCTACGAGCAGTACTTC. It yields the protein CSAPRGGTSGYEQYF.

The gene calls are TRBV5-4 and TRBJ2-3; D is uncertain. Per the germline V gene, CDR1 is SGHNT and CDR2 is YYREEE (reference sequence). This CDR3 region has 14 residues. The ends were cut back, 1 base at V and 6 bases at J, with 12 bases in the middle. DNA for the CDR3: TGTGCCAGCAGCTTGAGTAATGGGTTTGATACGCAGTATTTT. It specifies CASSLSNGFDTQYF.

This clonotype was found many times. This chain joins TRBV5-5 and TRBJ2-2; 7 bases align to TRBD2. Germline assignment: CDR1 SGHKS and CDR2 YYEKEE (reference sequence). V gave up 4 bases and J gave up 4 bases; unmatched junction bases: 10. The CDR3 runs 16 residues. CDR3 in amino acids: CASSPGEGRSTGELFF. The CDR3 region has the DNA TGTGCCAGCAGCCCCGGGGAGGGGCGGAGCACCGGGGAGCTGTTTTTT.

This clonotype was observed many times. V is TRBV9 and J is TRBJ2-3; TRBD2 is a possible D gene (5 bases). V was cut by 3 bases and J by 1 base, with 15 bases left in between. Germline V gives CDR1 SGDLS, CDR2 YYNGEE. CDR3 length: 16 amino acids. The CDR3 region has the DNA TGTGCCAGCAGCGCCAGAATGGACGGGGGCACAGATACGCAGTATTTT. It encodes CASSARMDGGTDTQYF.

The gene calls are TRBV25-1 and TRBJ2-4; D gene ambiguous. Trimming stripped 5 bases from V and 4 bases from J, with 9 bases between. Germline V lookup: CDR1 MGHDK, CDR2 SYGVNS. The CDR3 has 13 residues. The CDR3 coding sequence is TGTGCCAGCAGTCCCTACAGTAAAAACATTCAGTACTTC. Translating it yields CASSPYSKNIQYF.

DNA for the CDR3: TGTGCCAGCAGGACGACCGGGACAGGCGAAAAACTGTTTTTT. As protein: CASRTTGTGEKLFF. V is TRBV28 and J is TRBJ1-4; TRBD1 agrees at 8 bases. Trimming removed 6 bases from V and 8 bases from J; junction bases left unmatched: 8. The CDR3 runs to 14 residues. Germline V gene data show CDR1 as MDHEN and CDR2 as SYDVKM.

The table lists this clonotype with a few counts. The chain combines TRBV10-2 with TRBJ2-3, with 8 bases lining up with TRBD2. V lost 0 bases to trimming and J lost 5 bases; unmatched junction nucleotides: 13. The germline CDR1 and CDR2 sequences are WSHSY and SAAADI. The CDR3 covers 18 residues. The CDR3 DNA sequence: TGCGCCAGCAGTGAGTCGTCGGGCGGGAGGCTCTGGAAAGATACGCAGTATTTT. This gives the protein CASSESSGGRLWKDTQYF.